These T cell receptor beta chains were read from a single sample in a study of Graves' ophthalmopathy and Graves' hyperthyroidism. TCRdb reanalysed the multiplex PCR reads using MiXCR and keeps one entry per CDR3 protein. The sample yields 1 million to 1.3 million distinct CDR3 sequences, roughly 35% seen once. The sequencing input was peripheral blood or thyroid tissue (not recorded which). These receptors all come from an adult man with Graves' hyperthyroidism. Each CDR3 is given with its conserved first and last residue. The order of the fields is clone size, V gene, J gene, CDR3 length, CDR3 protein. Expanded clones are given a class, and other clones once, few, many or no size at all.

>NA|TRBV7-2|NA|13
CASSWGQINEQFF
>NA|TRBV5-1|TRBJ2-2|13
CASSPGVTGELSW
>many|TRBV7-6|TRBJ2-7|15
CASSSRDRDRWKQYF
>few|TRBV10-3|TRBJ1-4|14
CAISEVGEVGKLFF
>many|TRBV7-9|TRBJ2-7|13
CASTTGTDIEQYF
>NA|TRBV6-5|TRBJ2-5|14
CASSYRGLTGDQYF
>NA|TRBV9|TRBJ2-2|17
CASSPRSSGRPGGELFF
>few|TRBV10-3|TRBJ2-5|16
CAISFNSARVGETQYF
>many|TRBV7-2|TRBJ2-7|14
CASSGPLTVPEQYF
>NA|TRBV19|TRBJ2-7|14
CAASTSGVTYEQYF
>NA|TRBV2|TRBJ2-7|16
CASSDPRTGETYEQYF
>many|TRBV9|TRBJ1-1|13
CASSPDGNTEAFF
>NA|TRBV15|TRBJ2-7|17
CATSRVAGAGASPEQYF
>many|TRBV7-6|TRBJ2-7|13
CASSLSGLYEQYF
>few|TRBV6-5|TRBJ1-6|12
CASSGRVSPLHF
>NA|TRBV12-3/TRBV12-4|TRBJ2-7|15
CASSFPGQGTGEQYF
>few|TRBV7-2|TRBJ1-2|14
CASSNRQDSYGYTF
>many|TRBV5-1|TRBJ2-7|16
CASSPSPGQGTYEQYF
>NA|TRBV20-1|TRBJ2-2|12
CSSRGDTGELFF
>few|TRBV20-1|TRBJ1-2|14
CSARDRRVGYGYTF
>many|TRBV20-1|TRBJ2-7|14
CSAIRTGELYEQYF
>many|TRBV7-8|TRBJ2-7|15
CASSFGTVISYEQYF
>many|TRBV11-2|TRBJ2-7|15
CASSQRRTGVLEQYF
>few|TRBV10-3|TRBJ1-5|16
CAISVEGNRVYQPQHF
>NA|TRBV7-2|TRBJ1-1|15
CASSLGTGSLTEAFF
>NA|TRBV7-2|TRBJ1-2|14
CASSSQGTDYGYTF
>NA|TRBV2|TRBJ1-5|15
CASRFPGDTNQPQHF
>NA|TRBV29-1|TRBJ1-5|14
CSRSGTLGNQPQHF
>many|TRBV11-2|TRBJ2-7|14
CASSLAWRTYEQYF
>many|TRBV25-1|TRBJ1-2|15
CASYSLGQGAYGYTF
>NA|TRBV20-1|TRBJ1-1|12
CSAPPTTLEAFF
>NA|TRBV20-1|TRBJ2-3|12
CSAWTSGEMQYF
>NA|TRBV20-1|TRBJ1-2|15
CSAREVIRDNYGYTF
>many|TRBV4-1|TRBJ2-2|13
CASSQVKDGELFF
>NA|TRBV14|TRBJ2-7|13
CASSFTRGREQYF
>NA|TRBV5-8|TRBJ2-7|18
CASSLEVLAGERPYEQYF
>NA|TRBV7-2|TRBJ2-2|16
CASSLSSGGSPGELFF
>NA|TRBV4-1|TRBJ2-7|15
CASSQVITDAYEQYF
>NA|TRBV10-3|TRBJ1-2|15
CASSQVVFGGDGYTF
>many|TRBV2|TRBJ2-2|12
CASSERGGELFF
>many|TRBV5-1|TRBJ1-2|13
CASSASGTYGYTF
>few|TRBV30|TRBJ1-1|11
CAWSVRVEAFF
>many|TRBV6-5|TRBJ2-5|14
CASSYLLTGETQYF
>NA|TRBV7-2|TRBJ2-7|15
CASSLEALPSYEQYF
>NA|TRBV7-2|TRBJ2-7|17
CASSFRSGQTLTYEQYF
>few|TRBV6-5|TRBJ2-6|15
CASRRAHSGANVLTF
>many|TRBV7-2|TRBJ2-7|12
CASSLAWGEQYF
>NA|TRBV20-1|TRBJ2-7|12
CSATGRGYEQYF
>many|TRBV29-1|TRBJ1-5|15
CSVALQEGSNQPQHF
>NA|TRBV10-3|TRBJ1-5|13
CAIGRGEGQPQHF
>NA|TRBV12-3/TRBV12-4|TRBJ1-6|13
CASAGTHNSPLHF
>many|TRBV10-3|TRBJ2-7|14
CAISATVSVDEQYF
>few|TRBV7-8|TRBJ2-1|15
CASSPKGDSYNEQFF
>many|TRBV11-2|TRBJ1-1|12
CASSSSGVTAFF
>NA|TRBV7-2|TRBJ2-6|16
CASSRDRVAGANVLTF
>many|TRBV15|TRBJ2-6|15
CATWDRSSGANVLTF
>few|TRBV6-5|TRBJ1-2|17
CASSYSRQAVNSYGYTF
>few|TRBV12-3/TRBV12-4|TRBJ1-1|12
CASNSRFSEAFF